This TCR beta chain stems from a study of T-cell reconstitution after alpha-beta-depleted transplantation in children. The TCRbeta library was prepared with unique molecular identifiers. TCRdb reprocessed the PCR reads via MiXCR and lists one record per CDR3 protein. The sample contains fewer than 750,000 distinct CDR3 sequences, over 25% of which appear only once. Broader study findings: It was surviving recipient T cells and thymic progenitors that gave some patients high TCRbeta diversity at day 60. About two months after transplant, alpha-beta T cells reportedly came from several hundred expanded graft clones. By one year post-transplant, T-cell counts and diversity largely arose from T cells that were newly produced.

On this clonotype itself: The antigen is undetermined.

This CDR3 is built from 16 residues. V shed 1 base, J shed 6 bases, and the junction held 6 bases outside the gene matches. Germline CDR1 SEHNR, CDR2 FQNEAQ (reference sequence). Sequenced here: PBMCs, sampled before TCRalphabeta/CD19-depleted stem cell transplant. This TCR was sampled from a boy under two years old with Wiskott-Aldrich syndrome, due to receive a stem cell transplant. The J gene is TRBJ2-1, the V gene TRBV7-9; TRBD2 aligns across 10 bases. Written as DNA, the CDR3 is TGTGCCAGCAGCTTAGTAGGACCTAGCGGGAGCAATGAGCAGTTCTTC. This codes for CASSLVGPSGSNEQFF.